Listed here are 18 T cell receptor beta chains from one sample, sequenced in a study of cytomegalovirus exposure and HLA in healthy donors. The primer mix had 60 Vbeta and 13 Jbeta primers. Profiled with immunoSEQ multiplex PCR; TCRdb holds only in-frame clones, not every one. The data hold about 140,000 clones, with roughly 80% observed a single time. The material sequenced was PBMCs. These receptors were obtained from a woman aged 50 to 60 in good health and CMV-seropositive.

CDR3 sequence (DNA): TGTGCCAGCAAAACAGTTAGTGTCGGTGAGCAGTTCTTC. Translation gives CASKTVSVGEQFF. V usage is TRBV6-5 and J usage is TRBJ2-1; the D is unclear. The CDR3 contains 13 residues. The V end was cut by 7 bases, the J end by 9 bases, with 16 bases between. From germline, CDR1 is MNHEY and CDR2 SVGAGI.

The chain is built from TRBV28 and TRBJ2-7; 12 positions agree with TRBD1. V lost 3 bases to trimming and J lost 9 bases; unmatched junction nucleotides: 9. In germline, CDR1 is MDHEN, CDR2 SYDVKM. There are 15 residues in the CDR3. CDR3 protein: CASSFSGTGGRGQYF. CDR3 coding DNA: TGTGCCAGCAGTTTTTCCGGGACAGGGGGCAGAGGGCAGTACTTC.

The gene calls are TRBV6-1 and TRBJ2-2; a weak D match, TRBD2 (5 bases). The CDR3 runs 14 residues. The V end lost 7 bases, the J end lost 4 bases, and 13 bases lay between the germline ends. Germline V gene sequence: CDR1 MNHNS, CDR2 SASEGT. CDR3 protein: CASTLGRATGELFF. CDR3 DNA: TGTGCCAGCACCCTAGGGAGAGCCACCGGGGAGCTGTTTTTT.

V is TRBV30 and J is TRBJ1-2, with 7 positions matching TRBD1. The CDR3 is 13 amino acids. V trimming: 2 bases; J trimming: 8 bases; junction bases outside the gene matches: 8. From germline, CDR1 is GTSNPN and CDR2 SVGIG (reference sequence). CDR3 amino acids: CAWSLDRAAGYTF. CDR3 coding DNA: TGTGCCTGGAGTCTAGACAGGGCCGCCGGCTACACCTTC. Looking up the rest from reference TRBV30 and TRBJ1-2 gives the full variable domain: SQTIHQWPATLVQPVGSPLSLECTVEGTSNPNLYWYRQAAGRGLQLLFYSVGIGQISSEVPQNLSASRPQDRQFILSSKKLLLSDSGFYLCAWSLDRAAGYTFGSGTRLTVV.

The V and J genes are TRBV10-3 and TRBJ2-1; D may be TRBD1 (5 bases). Germline loops: CDR1 ENHRY, CDR2 SYGVKD. Trimming removed 8 bases at V and 1 base at J, with 9 bases between. This CDR3 has 13 amino acids. CDR3 DNA: TGTGCCATCTTTCGACAGTCCTACAATGAGCAGTTCTTC. It yields the protein CAIFRQSYNEQFF.

The gene calls are TRBV6-5 and TRBJ2-2, with 12 nucleotides matching TRBD1. V lost 6 bases to trimming and J lost 6 bases; unmatched junction nucleotides: 5. Germline values: CDR1 MNHEY, CDR2 SVGAGI. The CDR3 length is 15 residues. The CDR3 spells CASSWGQGAAGELFF. The CDR3 bases are TGTGCCAGCAGCTGGGGACAGGGGGCGGCCGGGGAGCTGTTTTTT.

This clone showed up just a few times. The rearrangement joins TRBV10-3 to TRBJ2-3; the D is unclear. Trimming took 2 bases from V and 4 from J, leaving 4 bases between them. The CDR3 covers 12 residues. Per germline, CDR1 ENHRY and CDR2 SYGVKD. The DNA for the CDR3 is TGTGCCATCAGTGAGGCGGCAGATACGCAGTATTTT. Translated: CAISEAADTQYF.

This chain joins TRBV5-4 and TRBJ2-3; TRBD2 matches at 15 bases. Germline lookup yields CDR1 SGHNT and CDR2 YYREEE (reference sequence). The J segment lost 3 bases and the V segment lost 4 bases, leaving 12 bases of the junction unmatched. The CDR3 loop spans 19 amino acids. CDR3 sequence reads: CASSPGTSGRSMGTDTQYF. DNA for the CDR3: TGTGCCAGCAGCCCAGGGACTAGCGGGAGGTCGATGGGGACAGATACGCAGTATTTT.

The chain has TRBV6-6 and TRBJ2-4, with TRBD1 as a possible D gene (5 bases). The CDR3 length is 16 residues. Germline V lookup: CDR1 MNHNY, CDR2 SVGAGI (reference sequence). The V end lost 7 bases, the J end lost 0 bases, and 16 bases lay between the germline ends. The CDR3 loop is CASKGRQLLAKNIQYF. In DNA form, the CDR3 reads TGTGCCAGCAAGGGTAGACAGCTATTAGCCAAAAACATTCAGTACTTC.

The chain is built from TRBV4-2 and TRBJ2-6, with D unresolved. Deletions cut 2 bases from V and 1 base from J, with 9 bases between. The germline CDR1 and CDR2 sequences are LGHNA and YNFKEQ. CDR3 length equals 16 residues. In DNA, the CDR3 is TGTGCCAGCAGCCAACCGGAGCTGTCTGGGGCCAACGTCCTGACTTTC. Translated, it gives CASSQPELSGANVLTF.

This chain joins TRBV7-8 and TRBJ2-2; 8 nucleotides align to TRBD1. V gave up 5 bases and J gave up 7 bases; unmatched junction bases: 6. The germline gives CDR1 SGHVS, CDR2 FQNEAQ. The CDR3 totals 14 residues. CDR3 coding DNA: TGTGCCAGCAGCACCCAACAGGGGGGCGGGGAGCTGTTTTTT. Residues: CASSTQQGGGELFF. Full variable domain (missing parts from reference TRBV7-8 and TRBJ2-2): GAGVSQSPRYKVAKRGQDVALRCDPISGHVSLFWYQQALGQGPEFLTYFQNEAQLDKSGLPSDRFFAERPEGSVSTLKIQRTQQEDSAVYLCASSTQQGGGELFFGEGSRLTVL.

The V gene is TRBV5-6, the J gene TRBJ2-2, with D maybe TRBD2 (6 bases). V was shortened by 0 bases and J by 3 bases, with 9 bases between the two germline ends. CDR3 length: 15 amino acids. Germline V gene lookup returns CDR1 SGHDT and CDR2 YYEEEE. The DNA of the CDR3 is TGTGCCAGCAGCTTGGTGCGGGGATACACCGGGGAGCTGTTTTTT. The encoded protein is CASSLVRGYTGELFF.

J is TRBJ2-1 and V is TRBV19; 9 bases map to TRBD2. There are 17 residues in the CDR3. Germline loops: CDR1 LNHDA, CDR2 SQIVND (reference sequence). The J segment lost 5 bases and the V segment lost 4 bases, leaving 12 bases of the junction unmatched. As DNA, the CDR3 is TGTGCCAGTAGTAACCTCCGGACTAGCGAGAAAAACAATGAGCAGTTCTTC. Residues: CASSNLRTSEKNNEQFF.

As to this clone: This sample also contains other DNA sequences that code for the same CDR3. The V gene is TRBV9, the J gene TRBJ2-2, with TRBD1 matching over 9 bases. Trimming at V came to 3 bases and at J to 3 bases, leaving 3 bases not matched to a gene. Germline CDR1 reads SGDLS; CDR2 reads YYNGEE. The length of the CDR3 is 15 residues. The CDR3 spells CASSARQGDTGELFF. In DNA, the CDR3 is TGTGCCAGCAGCGCCCGACAGGGGGACACCGGGGAGCTGTTTTTT.

This chain joins TRBV30 and TRBJ1-1, with 9 nucleotides matching TRBD1. The CDR3 contains 13 residues. Looked up from germline, CDR1 is GTSNPN and CDR2 is SVGIG (reference sequence). V shed 5 bases, J shed 0 bases, and the junction held 1 base outside the gene matches. CDR3 amino acids: CAWGTGLNTEAFF. The CDR3 DNA sequence: TGTGCCTGGGGGACAGGGTTGAACACTGAAGCTTTCTTT.

This clone was observed a handful of times. The chain is built from TRBV27 and TRBJ2-1, with 9 bases identical to TRBD1. Losses at the gene ends were 5 bases for V and 5 bases for J; bases not matched to a gene: 4. Germline-derived CDR1 and CDR2 are MNHEY and SMNVEV (reference sequence). The CDR3 has 14 amino acids. The CDR3 is CASSPGTGNNEQFF. The DNA for the CDR3 is TGTGCCAGCAGTCCAGGGACAGGGAACAATGAGCAGTTCTTC.

This clone was observed a handful of times. V and J are TRBV2 and TRBJ1-1, with TRBD1 matching 8 bases. Germline CDR1 SNHLY, CDR2 FYNNEI. The CDR3 has 15 amino acids. Trimming cost V 7 bases and J 3 bases; bases outside gene matches: 10. The CDR3 coding sequence is TGTGCCAGCAATCCGACAGGGGCTACCTACACTGAAGCTTTCTTT. Protein: CASNPTGATYTEAFF.

A few counts support this clone. V usage is TRBV7-2 and J usage is TRBJ2-7; the match to TRBD2 covers 7 bases. The CDR3 runs 18 residues. Germline values: CDR1 SGHTA, CDR2 FQGNSA. The trim removed 5 bases at V and 4 bases at J, leaving 20 bases unmatched. The CDR3 region has the DNA TGTGCCAGCAGCCGCCAACTCGGTGGGGGGGTCATTCGTTACGAGCAGTACTTC. The encoded protein is CASSRQLGGGVIRYEQYF.